This T cell receptor beta chain came from a study of cytomegalovirus exposure and HLA in healthy donors. Primers included in the PCR were 60 Vbeta and 13 Jbeta primers. Clones were read by immunoSEQ multiplex PCR, and TCRdb kept only the in-frame ones, dropping some. The sample carries roughly 130,000 clones, about four fifths recorded once. V lost 2 bases and J lost 0, with 11 bases in between. The V gene's germline CDR1 is SGHRS and CDR2 YFSETQ. There are 15 residues in the CDR3. This receptor was taken from a man aged 30-40 years in good health and CMV-seronegative. The rearrangement uses TRBV5-1 and TRBJ1-2, with D possibly TRBD1 on 6 matching bases. Sequencing input: PBMCs. The CDR3 DNA follows: TGCGCCAGCAGCTTTGACAGGCTAACTAACTATGGCTACACCTTC. It yields the protein CASSFDRLTNYGYTF. Looking up the rest from reference TRBV5-1 and TRBJ1-2 gives the full variable domain: KAGVTQTPRYLIKTRGQQVTLSCSPISGHRSVSWYQQTPGQGLQFLFEYFSETQRNKGNFPGRFSGRQFSNSRSEMNVSTLELGDSALYLCASSFDRLTNYGYTFGSGTRLTVV.